This TCR beta chain was identified in a study of CD8+CD57+ T cells in acquired aplastic anemia listed by TCRdb under 2018. For the study in its entirety: Extracted DNA from sorted CD4+ and CD8+ cells averaged approximately 3.4 ug, ranging from roughly 0.17 to 30 ug. CD8+CD57+ expansion was defined as a frequency above the mean frequency observed in healthy subjects.

Paper-wide results and their limitations: About 30 CD8+ CDR3 sequences were found to be shared between patients and controls, but these sequences appeared to be highly expressed in patients and within the immunodominant clones of the patients. CD8+ Simpson's diversity did not differ significantly between patients and healthy controls (P=0.060).

About this clonotype: Its antigen has not been determined. No base-level quality is on record; no much larger clone is a single base apart.

Trimming takes 8 bases from V and 2 bases from J, and the germline ends sit 18 bases apart. The CDR3 numbers 15 residues from cysteine through phenylalanine. Just CDR3 DNA is preserved here, 45 bases in frame from base 1. According to the germline V gene (reference sequence), CDR1 reads SGHAT and CDR2 reads FQDESV. TCR beta VDJ combination and CDR3 sequence profiling used genomic DNA as the template. TCR repertoire sequencing was run on an Illumina HiSeq 2000. The source study handled its data this way. Repertoire assessment relied on Simpson's diversity index, CDR3 size and DJ length profiles, and TRBV/TRBJ rearrangement plots. The most abundant DNA sequence in the deep sequencing data was defined as the immunodominant clone. CDR3 amino acid sequences were screened for sharing across subjects and compared with published repertoires and the VDJdb database. TCRdb ran its own pipeline on the public reads, namely fastp trimming at Q25 and MiXCR clone calling, and kept in-frame beta chains. Each entry merges the rows of one CDR3 protein and shows their most common DNA and genes. None of the V and J calls come from the authors' own analysis; TCRdb made them. In all, the sample holds roughly 250,000 distinct CDR3 sequences, and around 82% of those were seen once. Approximately 40% of the sample belongs to the ten largest clones.

Expansion of CD8+CD57+ cells had been shown by flow cytometry in the patients chosen for sequencing. Severe acquired aplastic anemia was diagnosed in all patients according to International Study of Aplastic Anemia and Agranulocytosis and Camitta criteria. At the time blood was sampled, none of the patients had received any therapy. The study deep-sequenced TCR repertoires of sorted CD4+ and CD8+ blood T cells from severe aplastic anemia patients and healthy subjects. In the USA, patient enrollment took place under clinicaltrials.gov protocols 00001620, 01623167, 00001397, 00071045, 00081523 and 00961064. Ficoll-Paque density gradient centrifugation was used to isolate peripheral blood mononuclear cells. Before DNA extraction, CD4+ and CD8+ T cells were sorted with FACS or magnetic beads.

The rearrangement joined TRBV11-1 to TRBJ1-2; the D gene is perhaps TRBD1, from 5 matching bases. The clonotype was recovered from a human donor with aplastic anemia. Material for sequencing was sorted CD4+, CD8+, or CD8+CD57+ T cells (not recorded which) from PBMCs. The DNA is as follows: TGTGCCAGCGCGGGCAGGGAACTATACAACTATGGCTACACCTTC. Translated, it reads CASAGRELYNYGYTF.